A selection of T cell receptor beta chains follows, all from one sample in a study of blood T cell repertoires in COVID-19. Profiled with immunoSEQ multiplex PCR; TCRdb holds only in-frame clones, not every one. The sample lists approximately 91,000 clones, 70% to 90% occurring once. Input material: peripheral blood. The receptors shown here come from a man in his 70s with acute or convalescent COVID-19. Both conserved end residues are part of each CDR3. D genes are given only for firm matches. Clone size is given for some rows only: seen once, a few or many times, or a class if the clone is expanded.

clone_size: -
j_call: TRBJ2-3
d_call: TRBD2
v_call: TRBV6-6
cdr3_nt: TGTGCCAGCAGCCCGACTAGCGGGATCAGCACAGATACGCAGTATTTT
cdr3_aa: CASSPTSGISTDTQYF

clone_size: -
j_call: TRBJ2-3
d_call: TRBD2
v_call: TRBV10-3
cdr3_nt: TGTGCCATCACCGCGGGGGGGCCGGGAGATACGCAGTATTTT
cdr3_aa: CAITAGGPGDTQYF

clone_size: -
j_call: TRBJ2-3
d_call: -
v_call: TRBV30
cdr3_nt: TGTGCCTGGGATGCAGGGGGCGGGGGCCCGTCTGGGTCAGGCACGCAGTATTTT
cdr3_aa: CAWDAGGGGPSGSGTQYF

clone_size: once
j_call: TRBJ2-1
d_call: TRBD2
v_call: TRBV3-1/TRBV3-2
cdr3_nt: TGTGCCAGCAGCCAAGATCTTGGGGGGGAAGATGCCCGGCCCAATGAGCAGTTCTTC
cdr3_aa: CASSQDLGGEDARPNEQFF

clone_size: few
j_call: TRBJ2-3
d_call: TRBD2
v_call: TRBV5-1
cdr3_nt: TGCGCCAGCAGCTCTACGTTAGCGGGGGGCCTTCCAGATACGCAGTATTTT
cdr3_aa: CASSSTLAGGLPDTQYF

clone_size: -
j_call: TRBJ2-3
d_call: -
v_call: TRBV10-1
cdr3_nt: TGCGCCAGCAGTGAGTCGTTGGGTCAGGGCACAGATACGCAGTATTTT
cdr3_aa: CASSESLGQGTDTQYF

clone_size: -
j_call: TRBJ1-2
d_call: -
v_call: TRBV19
cdr3_nt: TGTGCCAGTAGTATGGAACAGGCTTATGGCTACACCTTC
cdr3_aa: CASSMEQAYGYTF

clone_size: -
j_call: TRBJ2-7
d_call: TRBD1
v_call: TRBV27
cdr3_nt: TGTGCCAGCAGTCCCTCCCGACAGGGCAAACCCTACGAGCAGTACTTC
cdr3_aa: CASSPSRQGKPYEQYF

clone_size: -
j_call: TRBJ2-7
d_call: TRBD1
v_call: TRBV27
cdr3_nt: TGTGCCAGCAGTCCGATAGGACAGGCGAGGCAATCCTACGAGCAGTACTTC
cdr3_aa: CASSPIGQARQSYEQYF

clone_size: -
j_call: TRBJ2-2
d_call: TRBD2
v_call: TRBV6-5
cdr3_nt: TGTGCCAGCTCCCGGGCGGGAGGCACCGGGGAGCTGTTTTTT
cdr3_aa: CASSRAGGTGELFF

clone_size: -
j_call: TRBJ2-1
d_call: TRBD2
v_call: TRBV28
cdr3_nt: TGTGCCAGCAGTTCTGCGGGGGGGCCTAACAATGAGCAGTTCTTC
cdr3_aa: CASSSAGGPNNEQFF

clone_size: few
j_call: TRBJ2-5
d_call: -
v_call: TRBV18
cdr3_nt: TGTGCCAGCTCACCACCGGAGCGCGAAGAGACCCAGTACTTC
cdr3_aa: CASSPPEREETQYF

clone_size: -
j_call: TRBJ1-5
d_call: -
v_call: TRBV10-1
cdr3_nt: TGCGCCAGCAGTGAAGGGACTCTTCAGCCCCAGCATTTT
cdr3_aa: CASSEGTLQPQHF

clone_size: -
j_call: TRBJ1-2
d_call: -
v_call: TRBV5-6
cdr3_nt: TGTGCCAGCAGGCGGACAGACGGGAACTATGGCTACACCTTC
cdr3_aa: CASRRTDGNYGYTF

clone_size: few
j_call: TRBJ2-3
d_call: TRBD1
v_call: TRBV27
cdr3_nt: TGTGCCAGCAGTCCTGACAGGGGGAAGCTTCCAGATACGCAGTATTTT
cdr3_aa: CASSPDRGKLPDTQYF

clone_size: -
j_call: TRBJ2-7
d_call: -
v_call: TRBV6-2/TRBV6-3
cdr3_nt: TGTGCCAGCAGTTCCGCTAGCTCCTACGAGCAGTACTTC
cdr3_aa: CASSSASSYEQYF

clone_size: -
j_call: TRBJ2-5
d_call: -
v_call: TRBV27
cdr3_nt: TGTGCCAGCAGCCTCAAGGACACCCACGGGGAGACCCAGTACTTC
cdr3_aa: CASSLKDTHGETQYF

clone_size: -
j_call: TRBJ1-1
d_call: -
v_call: TRBV3-1/TRBV3-2
cdr3_nt: TGTGCCAGCAGCCAACGGACAGAAGCTTTCTTT
cdr3_aa: CASSQRTEAFF

clone_size: -
j_call: TRBJ1-4
d_call: -
v_call: TRBV7-8
cdr3_nt: TGTGCCAGCAGCCCAGGAGGAGCAGAAAAACTGTTTTTT
cdr3_aa: CASSPGGAEKLFF

clone_size: few
j_call: TRBJ2-1
d_call: TRBD1
v_call: TRBV28
cdr3_nt: TGTGCCAGCAGCTCTGACAGGGCGCCGTTCTTC
cdr3_aa: CASSSDRAPFF

clone_size: few
j_call: TRBJ1-3
d_call: TRBD1
v_call: TRBV29-1
cdr3_nt: TGCAGCGTTGAGTTTCTCATTCAGGGGGCTGGAAACACCATATATTTT
cdr3_aa: CSVEFLIQGAGNTIYF

clone_size: -
j_call: TRBJ1-2
d_call: -
v_call: TRBV19
cdr3_nt: TGTGCCAGTACCTCGGACAGTTTCGGCTACACCTTC
cdr3_aa: CASTSDSFGYTF

clone_size: -
j_call: TRBJ2-1
d_call: TRBD1
v_call: TRBV15
cdr3_nt: TGTGCCACCACACCTAGGACAGGGTACTACAATGAGCAGTTCTTC
cdr3_aa: CATTPRTGYYNEQFF

clone_size: -
j_call: TRBJ2-6
d_call: -
v_call: TRBV5-1
cdr3_nt: TGCGCCAGCAAACCCCGACTGAGCTCAGAAGGCTCTGGGGCCAACGTCCTGACTTTC
cdr3_aa: CASKPRLSSEGSGANVLTF

clone_size: -
j_call: TRBJ2-5
d_call: TRBD2
v_call: TRBV5-1
cdr3_nt: TGCGCCAGCAGCGAGGAGCGGGGTCAAGAGACCCAGTACTTC
cdr3_aa: CASSEERGQETQYF